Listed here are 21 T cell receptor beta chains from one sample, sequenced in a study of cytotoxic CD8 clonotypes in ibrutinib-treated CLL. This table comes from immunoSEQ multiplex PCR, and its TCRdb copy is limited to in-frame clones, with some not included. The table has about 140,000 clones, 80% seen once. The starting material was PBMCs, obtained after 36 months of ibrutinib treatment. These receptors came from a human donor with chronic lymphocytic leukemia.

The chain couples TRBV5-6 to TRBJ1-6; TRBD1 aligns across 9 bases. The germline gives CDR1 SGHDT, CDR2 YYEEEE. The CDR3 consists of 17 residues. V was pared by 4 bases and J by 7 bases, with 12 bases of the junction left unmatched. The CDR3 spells CASSTPRWTGENSPLHF. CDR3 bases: TGTGCCAGCAGCACACCCCGGTGGACAGGGGAAAATTCACCCCTCCACTTT.

In DNA form, the CDR3 reads TGTGCCAGCAGCGCCATTCCGTGGGGCGAGCAGTACTTC. The encoded protein is CASSAIPWGEQYF. The chain combines TRBV5-6 with TRBJ2-7; D gene unclear. This CDR3 is 13 amino acids long. Between the trimmed V and J ends, which lost 4 bases and 6 bases, there was a span of 14 bases. Germline lookup yields CDR1 SGHDT and CDR2 YYEEEE.

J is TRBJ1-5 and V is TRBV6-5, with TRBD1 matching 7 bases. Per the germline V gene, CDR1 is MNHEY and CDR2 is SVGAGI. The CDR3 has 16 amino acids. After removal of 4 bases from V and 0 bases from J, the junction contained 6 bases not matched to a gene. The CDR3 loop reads CASSLDRTNSNQPQHF. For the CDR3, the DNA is TGTGCCAGCAGTTTGGACAGGACAAATAGCAATCAGCCCCAGCATTTT.

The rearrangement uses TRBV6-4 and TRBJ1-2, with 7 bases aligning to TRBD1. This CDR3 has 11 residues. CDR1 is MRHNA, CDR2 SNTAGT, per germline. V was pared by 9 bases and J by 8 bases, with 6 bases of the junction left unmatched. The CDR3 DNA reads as TGTGCCAGACGGACAGGTGAAGGCTACACCTTC. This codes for CARRTGEGYTF.

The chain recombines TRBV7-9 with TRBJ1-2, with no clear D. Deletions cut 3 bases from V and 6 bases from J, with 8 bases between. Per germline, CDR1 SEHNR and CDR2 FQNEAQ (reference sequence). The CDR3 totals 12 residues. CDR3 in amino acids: CASSLVGHGYTF. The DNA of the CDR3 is TGTGCCAGCAGCTTGGTTGGGCATGGCTACACCTTC.

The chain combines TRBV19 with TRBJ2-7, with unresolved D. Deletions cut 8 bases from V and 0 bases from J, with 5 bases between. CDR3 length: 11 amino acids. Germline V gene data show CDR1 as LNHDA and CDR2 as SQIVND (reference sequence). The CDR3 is CASASSYEQYF. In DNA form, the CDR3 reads TGTGCCAGTGCCTCCTCCTACGAGCAGTACTTC.

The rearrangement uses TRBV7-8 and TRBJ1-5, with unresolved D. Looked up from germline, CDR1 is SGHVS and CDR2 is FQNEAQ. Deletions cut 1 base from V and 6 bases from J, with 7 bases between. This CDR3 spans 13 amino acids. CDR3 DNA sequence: TGTGCCAGCAGCTTAGAAGGGCGTCAGCCCCAGCATTTT. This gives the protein CASSLEGRQPQHF.

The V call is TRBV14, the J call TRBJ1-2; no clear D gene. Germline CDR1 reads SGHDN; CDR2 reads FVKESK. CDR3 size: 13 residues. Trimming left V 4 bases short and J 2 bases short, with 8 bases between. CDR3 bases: TGTGCCAGCAGCCTAGGCCAGAACTATGGCTACACCTTC. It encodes CASSLGQNYGYTF.

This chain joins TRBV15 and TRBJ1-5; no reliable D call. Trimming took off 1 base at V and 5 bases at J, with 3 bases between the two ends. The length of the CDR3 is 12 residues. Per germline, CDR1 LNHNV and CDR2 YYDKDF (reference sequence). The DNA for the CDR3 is TGTGCCACCAGCAGAGGGGATCAGCCCCAGCATTTT. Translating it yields CATSRGDQPQHF.

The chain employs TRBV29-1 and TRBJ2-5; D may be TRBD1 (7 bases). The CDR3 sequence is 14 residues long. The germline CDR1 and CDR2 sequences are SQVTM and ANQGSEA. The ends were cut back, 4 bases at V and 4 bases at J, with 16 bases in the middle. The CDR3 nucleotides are TGCAGCGTTGTTCAGCAGGGGGGTATAGAGACCCAGTACTTC. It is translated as CSVVQQGGIETQYF.

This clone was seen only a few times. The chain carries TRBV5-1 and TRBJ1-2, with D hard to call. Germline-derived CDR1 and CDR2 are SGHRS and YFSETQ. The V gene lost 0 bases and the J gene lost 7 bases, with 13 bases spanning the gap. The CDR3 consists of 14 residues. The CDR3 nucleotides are TGCGCCAGCAGCTTGGAACGGGGATCCGGTGGCTACACCTTC. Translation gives CASSLERGSGGYTF.

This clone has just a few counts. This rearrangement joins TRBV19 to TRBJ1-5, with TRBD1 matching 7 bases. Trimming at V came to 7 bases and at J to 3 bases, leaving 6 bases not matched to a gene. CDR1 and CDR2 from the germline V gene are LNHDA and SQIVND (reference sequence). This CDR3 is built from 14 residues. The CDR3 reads CASTTGRDNQPQHF. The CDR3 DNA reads TGTGCCAGTACGACAGGGAGGGACAATCAGCCCCAGCATTTT.

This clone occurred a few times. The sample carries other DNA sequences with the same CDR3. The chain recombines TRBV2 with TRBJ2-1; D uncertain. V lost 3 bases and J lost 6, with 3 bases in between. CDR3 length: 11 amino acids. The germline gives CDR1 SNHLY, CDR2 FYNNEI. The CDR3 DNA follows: TGTGCCAGCAGTGAGGTCAATGAGCAGTTCTTC. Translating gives CASSEVNEQFF. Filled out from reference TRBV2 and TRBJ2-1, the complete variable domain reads EPEVTQTPSHQVTQMGQEVILRCVPISNHLYFYWYRQILGQKVEFLVSFYNNEISEKSEIFDDQFSVERPDGSNFTLKIRSTKLEDSAMYFCASSEVNEQFFGPGTRLTVL.

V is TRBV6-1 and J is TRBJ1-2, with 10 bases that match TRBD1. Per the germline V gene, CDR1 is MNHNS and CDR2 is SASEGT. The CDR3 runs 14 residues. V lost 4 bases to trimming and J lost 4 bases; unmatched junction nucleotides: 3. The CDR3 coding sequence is TGTGCCAGCAGTGGGGGGACAGGGGCCTATGGCTACACCTTC. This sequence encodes CASSGGTGAYGYTF.

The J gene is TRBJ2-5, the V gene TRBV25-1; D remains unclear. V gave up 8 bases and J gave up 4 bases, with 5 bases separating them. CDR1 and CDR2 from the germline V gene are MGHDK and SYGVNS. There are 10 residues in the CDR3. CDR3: CASGVETQYF. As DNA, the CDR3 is TGTGCCAGCGGGGTAGAGACCCAGTACTTC.

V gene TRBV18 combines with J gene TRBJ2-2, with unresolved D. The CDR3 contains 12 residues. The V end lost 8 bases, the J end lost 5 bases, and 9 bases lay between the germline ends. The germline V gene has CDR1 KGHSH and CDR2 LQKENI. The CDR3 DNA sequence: TGTGCCAGCGCGACTGTTACCGGGGAGCTGTTTTTT. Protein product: CASATVTGELFF.

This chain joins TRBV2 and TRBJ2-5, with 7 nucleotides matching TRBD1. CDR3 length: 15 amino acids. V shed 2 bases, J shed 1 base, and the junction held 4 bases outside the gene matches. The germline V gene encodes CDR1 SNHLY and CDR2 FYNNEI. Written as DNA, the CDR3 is TGTGCCAGCAGTGAACCTACAGGGGCCCAAGAGACCCAGTACTTC. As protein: CASSEPTGAQETQYF.

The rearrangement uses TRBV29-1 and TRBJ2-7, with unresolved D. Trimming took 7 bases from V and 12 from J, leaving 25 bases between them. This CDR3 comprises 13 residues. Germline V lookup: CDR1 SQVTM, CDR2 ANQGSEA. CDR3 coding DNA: TGCAGCGCACGAAGAGTCGGCCACGGTGGTCTGTACTTC. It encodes CSARRVGHGGLYF.

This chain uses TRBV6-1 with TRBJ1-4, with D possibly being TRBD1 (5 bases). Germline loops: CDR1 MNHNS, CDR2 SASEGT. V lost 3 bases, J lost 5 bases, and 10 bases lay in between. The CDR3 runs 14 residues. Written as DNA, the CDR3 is TGTGCCAGCAGTGAGGGGGGTATCAATGAAAAACTGTTTTTT. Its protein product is CASSEGGINEKLFF.

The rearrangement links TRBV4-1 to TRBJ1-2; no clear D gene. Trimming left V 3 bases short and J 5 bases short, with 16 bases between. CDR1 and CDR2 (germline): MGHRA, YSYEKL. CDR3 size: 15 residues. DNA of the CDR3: TGCGCCAGCAGCCACGAGGTAGCGGCAAGGTATGGCTACACCTTC. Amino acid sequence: CASSHEVAARYGYTF.

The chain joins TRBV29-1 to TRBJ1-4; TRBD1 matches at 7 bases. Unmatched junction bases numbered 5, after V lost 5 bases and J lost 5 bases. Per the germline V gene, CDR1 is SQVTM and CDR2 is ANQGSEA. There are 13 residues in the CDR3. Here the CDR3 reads CSVLRGGNEKLFF. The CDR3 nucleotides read TGCAGCGTTCTCAGGGGGGGGAATGAAAAACTGTTTTTT.